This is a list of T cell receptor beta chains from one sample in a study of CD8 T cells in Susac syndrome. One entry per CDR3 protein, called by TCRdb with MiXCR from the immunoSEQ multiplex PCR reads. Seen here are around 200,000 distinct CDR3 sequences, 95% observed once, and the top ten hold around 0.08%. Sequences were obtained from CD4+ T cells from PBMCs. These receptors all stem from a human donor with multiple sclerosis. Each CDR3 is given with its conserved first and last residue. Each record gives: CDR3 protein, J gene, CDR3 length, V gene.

CAWRGHADYGYTF | TRBJ1-2 | 13 | TRBV30
CSATVGTGRRPQHF | TRBJ1-5 | 14 | TRBV20-1
CSAGDRRNQPQHF | TRBJ1-5 | 13 | TRBV20-1
CASSSRGNQPQHF | TRBJ1-5 | 13 | TRBV6-5
CASSSQGVEKLFF | TRBJ1-4 | 13 | TRBV3-1
CASSYGASGSEQFF | TRBJ2-1 | 14 | TRBV6-5
CASSVVASTGELFF | TRBJ2-2 | 14 | TRBV9
CAYLEGGYTF | TRBJ1-2 | 10 | TRBV30
CSAHRAPAQETQYF | TRBJ2-5 | 14 | TRBV29-1
CASSLTGSNEQFF | TRBJ2-1 | 13 | TRBV27
CASSLARVDEAFF | TRBJ1-1 | 13 | TRBV12-3/TRBV12-4
CSAGTDYEQYF | TRBJ2-7 | 11 | TRBV29-1
CASSEAGYTQYF | TRBJ2-3 | 12 | TRBV2
CASSPGQGGDTQYF | TRBJ2-3 | 14 | TRBV7-3
CSVVVGGGNQPQHF | TRBJ1-5 | 14 | TRBV29-1
CATSDSGWNTGELFF | TRBJ2-2 | 15 | TRBV24-1
CASRPVGTTDTQYF | TRBJ2-3 | 14 | TRBV14
CASSPPWGGTDTQYF | TRBJ2-3 | 15 | TRBV12-3/TRBV12-4
CASTDPGAYNEQFF | TRBJ2-1 | 14 | TRBV2
CSGTESGVGTEAFF | TRBJ1-1 | 14 | TRBV29-1
CASSTRDREVNGYTF | TRBJ1-2 | 15 | TRBV5-6
CASSVGTALETQYF | TRBJ2-3 | 14 | TRBV9
CASSLSSQGSNQPQHF | TRBJ1-5 | 16 | TRBV27
CSALTSGGKYNEQFF | TRBJ2-1 | 15 | TRBV20-1
CASSPGTAYNEQFF | TRBJ2-1 | 14 | TRBV14
CSVARQGSSYEQYF | TRBJ2-7 | 14 | TRBV29-1
CASSQRQGTYEQYF | TRBJ2-7 | 14 | TRBV3-1
CAISSDGSSYEQYF | TRBJ2-7 | 14 | TRBV10-3